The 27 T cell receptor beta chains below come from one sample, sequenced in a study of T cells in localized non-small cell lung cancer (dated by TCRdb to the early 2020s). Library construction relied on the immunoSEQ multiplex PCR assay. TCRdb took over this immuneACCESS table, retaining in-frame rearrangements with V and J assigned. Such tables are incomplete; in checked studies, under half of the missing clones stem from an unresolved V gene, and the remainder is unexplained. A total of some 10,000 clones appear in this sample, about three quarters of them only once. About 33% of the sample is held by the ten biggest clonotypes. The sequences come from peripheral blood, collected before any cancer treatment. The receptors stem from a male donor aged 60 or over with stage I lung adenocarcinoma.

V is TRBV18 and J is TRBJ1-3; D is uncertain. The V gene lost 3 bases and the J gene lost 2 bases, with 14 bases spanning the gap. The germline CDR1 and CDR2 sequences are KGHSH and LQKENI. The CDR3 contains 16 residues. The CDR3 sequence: CASSPTQEGAGNTIYF. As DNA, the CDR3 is TGTGCCAGCTCACCCACCCAGGAGGGTGCTGGAAACACCATATATTTT.

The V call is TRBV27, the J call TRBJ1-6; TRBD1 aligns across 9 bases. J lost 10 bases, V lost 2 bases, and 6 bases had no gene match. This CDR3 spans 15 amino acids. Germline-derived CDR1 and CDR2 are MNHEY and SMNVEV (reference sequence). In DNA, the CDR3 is TGTGCCAGCAGTTTAGCCGGGACAGGGACCTCACCCCTCCACTTT. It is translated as CASSLAGTGTSPLHF.

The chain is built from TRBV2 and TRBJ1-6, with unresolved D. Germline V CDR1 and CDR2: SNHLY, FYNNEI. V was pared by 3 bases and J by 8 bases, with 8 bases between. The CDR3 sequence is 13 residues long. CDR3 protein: CASSEGRYSPLHF. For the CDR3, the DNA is TGTGCCAGCAGTGAGGGCCGGTATTCACCCCTCCACTTT.

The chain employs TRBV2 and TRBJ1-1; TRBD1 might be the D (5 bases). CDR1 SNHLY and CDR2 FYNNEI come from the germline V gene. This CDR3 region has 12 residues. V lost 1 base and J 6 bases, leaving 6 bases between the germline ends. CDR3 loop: CASSEGDAEAFF. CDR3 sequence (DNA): TGTGCCAGCAGTGAAGGGGACGCTGAAGCTTTCTTT.

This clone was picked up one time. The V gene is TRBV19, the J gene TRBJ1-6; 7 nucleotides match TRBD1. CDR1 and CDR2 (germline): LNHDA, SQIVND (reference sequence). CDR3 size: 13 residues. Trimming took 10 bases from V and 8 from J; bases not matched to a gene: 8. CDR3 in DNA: TGTGCCACAATGGACAGGCGCGATTCACCCCTCCACTTT. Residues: CATMDRRDSPLHF. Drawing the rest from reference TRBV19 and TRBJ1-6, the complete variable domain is DGGITQSPKYLFRKEGQNVTLSCEQNLNHDAMYWYRQDPGQGLRLIYYSQIVNDFQKGDIAEGYSVSREKKESFPLTVTSAQKNPTAFYLCATMDRRDSPLHFGNGTRLTVT.

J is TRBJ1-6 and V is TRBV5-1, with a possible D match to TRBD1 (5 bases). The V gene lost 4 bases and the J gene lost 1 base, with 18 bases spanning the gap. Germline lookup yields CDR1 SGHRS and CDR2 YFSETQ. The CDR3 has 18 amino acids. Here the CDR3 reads CASSVAVRGESYNSPLHF. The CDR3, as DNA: TGCGCCAGCAGCGTAGCGGTCCGGGGGGAATCCTATAATTCACCCCTCCACTTT.

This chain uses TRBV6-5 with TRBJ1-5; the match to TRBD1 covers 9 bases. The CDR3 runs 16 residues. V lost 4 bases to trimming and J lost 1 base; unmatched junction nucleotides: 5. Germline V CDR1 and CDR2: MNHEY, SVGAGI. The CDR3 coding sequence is TGTGCCAGCAGTTCACAGGGGGCGGTGAGCAATCAGCCCCAGCATTTT. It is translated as CASSSQGAVSNQPQHF.

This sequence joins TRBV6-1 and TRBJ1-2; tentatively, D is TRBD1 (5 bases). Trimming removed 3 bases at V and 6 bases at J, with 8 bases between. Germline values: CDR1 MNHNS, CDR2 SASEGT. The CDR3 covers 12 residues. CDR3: CASSDRVNGYTF. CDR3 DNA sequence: TGTGCCAGCAGTGACAGGGTCAATGGCTACACCTTC.

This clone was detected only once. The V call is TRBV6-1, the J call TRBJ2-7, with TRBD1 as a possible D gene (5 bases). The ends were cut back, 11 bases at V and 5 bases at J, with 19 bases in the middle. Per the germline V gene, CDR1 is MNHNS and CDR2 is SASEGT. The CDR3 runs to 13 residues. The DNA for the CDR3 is TGTGCCCTCGAGGAAAGGCAGGGCCACGAGCAGTACTTC. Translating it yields CALEERQGHEQYF.

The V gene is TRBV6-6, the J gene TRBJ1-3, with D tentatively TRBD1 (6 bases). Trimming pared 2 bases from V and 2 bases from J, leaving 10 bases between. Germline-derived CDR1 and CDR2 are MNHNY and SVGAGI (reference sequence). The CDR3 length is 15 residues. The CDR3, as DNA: TGTGCCAGCAGTTACGCCACAGGGCCTGGAAACACCATATATTTT. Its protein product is CASSYATGPGNTIYF.

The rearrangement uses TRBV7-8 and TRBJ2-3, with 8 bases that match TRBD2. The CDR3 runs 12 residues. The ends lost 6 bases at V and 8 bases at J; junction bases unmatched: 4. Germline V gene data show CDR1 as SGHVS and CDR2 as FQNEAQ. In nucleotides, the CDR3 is TGTGCCAGCAGGCCGGCGGGGGGTACGCAGTATTTT. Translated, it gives CASRPAGGTQYF.

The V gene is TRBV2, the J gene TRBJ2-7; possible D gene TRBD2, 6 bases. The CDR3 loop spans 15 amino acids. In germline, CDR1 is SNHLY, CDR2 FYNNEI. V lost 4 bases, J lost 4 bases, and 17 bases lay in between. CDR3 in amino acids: CASSAGRDGLYEQYF. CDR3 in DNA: TGTGCCAGCAGTGCCGGGCGGGACGGCTTATACGAGCAGTACTTC.

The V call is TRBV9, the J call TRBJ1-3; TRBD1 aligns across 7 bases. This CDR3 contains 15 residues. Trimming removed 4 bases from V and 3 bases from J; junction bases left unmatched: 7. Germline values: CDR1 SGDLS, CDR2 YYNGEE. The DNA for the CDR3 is TGTGCCAGCAGCACGAATGACAGGGTTGGAAACACCATATATTTT. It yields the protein CASSTNDRVGNTIYF.

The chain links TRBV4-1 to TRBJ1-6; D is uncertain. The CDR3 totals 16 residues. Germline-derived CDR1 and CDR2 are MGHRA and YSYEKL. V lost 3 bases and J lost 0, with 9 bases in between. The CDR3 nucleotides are TGCGCCAGCAGCCAGTCTCGGACCTCCTATAATTCACCCCTCCACTTT. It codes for CASSQSRTSYNSPLHF.

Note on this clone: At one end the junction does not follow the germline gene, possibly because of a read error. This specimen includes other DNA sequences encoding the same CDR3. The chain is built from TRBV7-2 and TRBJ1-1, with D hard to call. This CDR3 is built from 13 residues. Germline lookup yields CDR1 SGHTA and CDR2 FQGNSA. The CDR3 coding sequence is TGTGCCAGCAGCTTTTCAGTGAATACTGAAGCTTTCTTT. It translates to CASSFSVNTEAFF. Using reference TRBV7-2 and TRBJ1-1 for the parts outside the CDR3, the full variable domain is GAGVSQSPSNKVTEKGKDVELRCDPISGHTALYWYRQSLGQGLEFLIYFQGNSAPDKSGLPSDRFSAERTGGSVSTLTIQRTQQEDSAVYLCASSFSVNTEAFFGQGTRLTVV.

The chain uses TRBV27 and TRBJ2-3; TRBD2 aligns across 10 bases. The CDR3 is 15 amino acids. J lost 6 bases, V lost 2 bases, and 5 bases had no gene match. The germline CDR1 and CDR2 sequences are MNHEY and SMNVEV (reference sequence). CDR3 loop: CASSLQRGGSDTQYF. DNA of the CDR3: TGTGCCAGCAGTTTACAGCGGGGGGGATCGGATACGCAGTATTTT.

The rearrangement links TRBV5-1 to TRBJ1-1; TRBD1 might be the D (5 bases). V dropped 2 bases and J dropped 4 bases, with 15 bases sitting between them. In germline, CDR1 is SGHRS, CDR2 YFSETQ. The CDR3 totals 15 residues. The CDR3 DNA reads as TGCGCCAGCAGCTTCCCCCAGGGCGGGAGCACTGAAGCTTTCTTT. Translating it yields CASSFPQGGSTEAFF.

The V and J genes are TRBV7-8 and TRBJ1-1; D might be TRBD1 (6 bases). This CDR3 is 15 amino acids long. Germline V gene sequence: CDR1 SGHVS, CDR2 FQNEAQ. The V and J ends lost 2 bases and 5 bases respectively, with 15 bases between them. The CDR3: CASSLSSGAYTEAFF. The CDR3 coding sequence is TGTGCCAGCAGCTTATCATCAGGGGCTTATACTGAAGCTTTCTTT.

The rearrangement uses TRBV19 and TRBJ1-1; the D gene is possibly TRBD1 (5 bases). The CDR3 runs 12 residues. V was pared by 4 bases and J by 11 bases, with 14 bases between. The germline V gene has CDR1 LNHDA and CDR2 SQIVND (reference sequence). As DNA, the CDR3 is TGTGCCAGTAGTACAGGGCCCGGGGATGCTTTCTTT. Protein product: CASSTGPGDAFF. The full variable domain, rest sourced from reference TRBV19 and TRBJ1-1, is DGGITQSPKYLFRKEGQNVTLSCEQNLNHDAMYWYRQDPGQGLRLIYYSQIVNDFQKGDIAEGYSVSREKKESFPLTVTSAQKNPTAFYLCASSTGPGDAFFGQGTRLTVV.

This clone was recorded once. The CDR3 region is CASSGGWELFF. In DNA form, the CDR3 reads TGTGCCAGCAGTGGGGGATGGGAGCTGTTTTTT. The chain employs TRBV25-1 and TRBJ2-2; D is undetermined. CDR1 MGHDK and CDR2 SYGVNS come from the germline V gene. CDR3 length: 11 residues. Trimming stripped 4 bases from V and 9 bases from J, with 6 bases between.

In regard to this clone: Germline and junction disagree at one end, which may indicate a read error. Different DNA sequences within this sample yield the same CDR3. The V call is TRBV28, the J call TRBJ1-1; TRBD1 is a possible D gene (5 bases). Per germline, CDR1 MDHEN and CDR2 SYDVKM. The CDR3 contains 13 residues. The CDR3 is CAALGPKTPEAFF. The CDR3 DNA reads TGTGCCGCCCTGGGGCCCAAGACACCTGAAGCTTTTTTT.

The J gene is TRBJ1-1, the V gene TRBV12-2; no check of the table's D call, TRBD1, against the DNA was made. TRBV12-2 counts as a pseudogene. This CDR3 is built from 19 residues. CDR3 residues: CASRSNQRGTVQATPEAFF. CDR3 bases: TGTGCAAGTCGCAGTAATCAGAGGGGGACAGTCCAAGCTACACCTGAAGCTTTCTTT.

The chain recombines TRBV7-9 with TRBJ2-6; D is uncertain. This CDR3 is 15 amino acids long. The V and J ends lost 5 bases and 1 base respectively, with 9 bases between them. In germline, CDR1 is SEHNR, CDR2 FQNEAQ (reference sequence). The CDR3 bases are TGTGCCAGCAGCCTCATAAGATCTGGGGCCAACGTCCTGACTTTC. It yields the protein CASSLIRSGANVLTF.

The CDR3 DNA sequence: TGTGCCAGTAGTATAGATGACCGCAGCCAACCGACCCAGTACTTC. Translation gives CASSIDDRSQPTQYF. The chain has TRBV19 and TRBJ2-5; D gene uncertain. Germline CDR1 and CDR2: LNHDA and SQIVND (reference sequence). There are 15 residues in the CDR3. V lost 0 bases and J 7 bases, leaving 15 bases between the germline ends.

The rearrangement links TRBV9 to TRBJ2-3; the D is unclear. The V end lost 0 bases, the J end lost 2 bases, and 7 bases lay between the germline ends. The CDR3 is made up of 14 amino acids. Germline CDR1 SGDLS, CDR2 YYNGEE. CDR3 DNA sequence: TGTGCCAGCAGCGTAGCTCCCAACACAGATACGCAGTATTTT. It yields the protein CASSVAPNTDTQYF.

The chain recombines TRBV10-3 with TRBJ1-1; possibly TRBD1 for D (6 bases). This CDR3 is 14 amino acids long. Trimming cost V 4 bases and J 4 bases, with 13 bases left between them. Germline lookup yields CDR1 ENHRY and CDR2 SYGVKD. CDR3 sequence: CAISGPGAGTEAFF. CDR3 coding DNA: TGTGCCATCAGTGGCCCGGGGGCGGGCACTGAAGCTTTCTTT.

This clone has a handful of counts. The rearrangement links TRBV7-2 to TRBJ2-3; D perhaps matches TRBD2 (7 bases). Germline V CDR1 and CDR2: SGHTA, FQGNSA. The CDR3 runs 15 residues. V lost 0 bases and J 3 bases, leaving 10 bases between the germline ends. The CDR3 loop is CASSLAGGRTDTQYF. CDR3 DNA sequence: TGTGCCAGCAGCTTAGCGGGGGGGCGGACAGATACGCAGTATTTT.